This TCR beta chain comes out of a study of CD8 T cells in ankylosing spondylitis. J was trimmed by 12 bases and V by 2 bases; bases with no gene match: 5. Germline V gene data show CDR1 as MNHEY and CDR2 as SMNVEV (reference sequence). This CDR3 is 13 amino acids long. Researchers built TCR beta libraries using quantitative 5'-RACE with molecular barcodes. Using its own MiXCR run on the 5' RACE reads, TCRdb lists one record per CDR3 protein. The table includes over 150,000 distinct CDR3 sequences, around 13% detected once. As to this clonotype: What it recognizes is unknown.

Whole-study findings and limits: Significantly higher representation of disease-linked clones was reported for matched ankylosing spondylitis synovial fluid. Ankylosing spondylitis blood seemed to carry a telltale TCR beta motif made of about 8 highly homologous variants.

The sequence derives from a male donor with ankylosing spondylitis or in good health (not recorded which). Source material: blood, either unsorted or a sorted T cell fraction (not recorded which). V gene TRBV27 combines with J gene TRBJ2-1; 9 nucleotides agree with TRBD2. The CDR3 sequence: CASSLTVREGQFF. DNA of the CDR3: TGTGCCAGCAGTTTAACGGTGCGGGAGGGGCAGTTCTTC.